This TCR beta chain was obtained from a study of blood T cell repertoires in COVID-19. Study as a whole: Samples came from the United States, Italy and Spain, spanning acute and convalescent COVID-19. Sources were T cells, B-cell-depleted T cells, or PBMCs; the material itself was cDNA or gDNA.

Per the study methods: Reference gene primer amplification gave nucleated cell count estimates. Measured with immunoSEQ multiplex PCR; TCRdb has only the in-frame clones, and not every one. V and J calls and clone size are those listed in that table; D and trimming were worked out from the DNA. The sample has some 150,000 clones; around 84% are singletons. The sequence came from a human donor in a cohort sampled during active COVID-19. The sequenced sample was peripheral blood.

CDR3 amino acids: CASSVRTGPYTQYF. Here the CDR3 DNA reads TGTGCCAGCAGCGTAAGGACTGGGCCGTATACGCAGTATTTT. The chain couples TRBV5-8 to TRBJ2-3; TRBD2 is a possible D gene (5 bases). Germline lookup yields CDR1 SGHTS and CDR2 YDEGEE. Trimming left V 4 bases short and J 7 bases short, with 16 bases between. The CDR3 extends over 14 amino acids. The whole variable domain, remainder taken from reference TRBV5-8 and TRBJ2-3, is EAGVTQSPTHLIKTRGQQATLRCSPISGHTSVYWYQQALGLGLQFLLWYDEGEERNRGNFPPRFSGRQFPNYSSELNVNALELEDSALYLCASSVRTGPYTQYFGPGTRLTVL.